A single sample gave rise to the 20 T cell receptor beta chains below, sequenced in a study of cytomegalovirus exposure and HLA in healthy donors. 60 Vbeta and 13 Jbeta primers were used in PCR. This table comes from immunoSEQ multiplex PCR, and its TCRdb copy is limited to in-frame clones, with some not included. Here the sample spans over 100,000 clones, 76% being singletons. Sequencing input: PBMCs. All receptors come from a woman aged 50 to 60 in good health and CMV-seropositive.

V is TRBV13 and J is TRBJ2-5; 7 nucleotides align to TRBD2. Germline assignment: CDR1 PRHDT and CDR2 FYEKMQ (reference sequence). CDR3 length: 16 residues. V was clipped by 4 bases and J by 4 bases; unmatched bases: 12. The CDR3 region is CASSSSGTTFGETQYF. CDR3 nucleotide sequence: TGTGCCAGCAGCTCATCCGGGACTACCTTCGGAGAGACCCAGTACTTC.

The CDR3 sequence is CASSSSGNTGELFF. The CDR3 region has the DNA TGTGCCAGCAGCTCGAGCGGGAACACCGGGGAGCTGTTTTTT. The chain joins TRBV11-3 to TRBJ2-2, with D maybe TRBD2 (5 bases). The length of the CDR3 is 14 residues. Germline V gene sequence: CDR1 SGHNT, CDR2 YENEEA. Trimming shortened V by 4 bases and J by 1 base, and 7 bases separated the two germline ends. The full variable domain, completed using reference TRBV11-3 and TRBJ2-2, is EAGVVQSPRYKIIEKKQPVAFWCNPISGHNTLYWYLQNLGQGPELLIRYENEEAVDDSQLPKDRFSAERLKGVDSTLKIQPAELGDSAVYLCASSSSGNTGELFFGEGSRLTVL.

V gene TRBV9 combines with J gene TRBJ2-1; perhaps TRBD2 as D (6 bases). V lost 4 bases and J lost 10, with 15 bases in between. In germline, CDR1 is SGDLS, CDR2 YYNGEE. CDR3 length equals 13 residues. The CDR3 sequence is CASSPTDRGEQFF. The CDR3 region has the DNA TGTGCCAGCAGCCCGACTGACCGGGGGGAGCAGTTCTTC.

The rearrangement joins TRBV5-1 to TRBJ1-1; D is possibly TRBD1 (5 bases). Between the trimmed V and J ends, which lost 1 base and 2 bases, there was a span of 12 bases. In germline, CDR1 is SGHRS, CDR2 YFSETQ. This CDR3 is built from 15 residues. CDR3 residues: CASSLPPTENTEAFF. In DNA form, the CDR3 reads TGCGCCAGCAGCTTGCCCCCGACAGAAAACACTGAAGCTTTCTTT. The variable domain in full, with the rest retrieved from reference TRBV5-1 and TRBJ1-1, is KAGVTQTPRYLIKTRGQQVTLSCSPISGHRSVSWYQQTPGQGLQFLFEYFSETQRNKGNFPGRFSGRQFSNSRSEMNVSTLELGDSALYLCASSLPPTENTEAFFGQGTRLTVV.

Only a few counts were recorded for this clone. This chain uses TRBV5-6 with TRBJ2-1; unclear D gene. V dropped 1 base and J dropped 8 bases, with 7 bases sitting between them. Germline CDR1 and CDR2: SGHDT and YYEEEE. CDR3 length equals 12 residues. This CDR3 is CASSLRSDEQFF. The CDR3 DNA is TGTGCCAGCAGCTTGCGATCGGATGAGCAGTTCTTC. Combining the CDR3 with reference TRBV5-6 and TRBJ2-1 gives the whole variable domain DAGVTQSPTHLIKTRGQQVTLRCSPKSGHDTVSWYQQALGQGPQFIFQYYEEEERQRGNFPDRFSGHQFPNYSSELNVNALLLGDSALYLCASSLRSDEQFFGPGTRLTVL.

V and J are TRBV7-2 and TRBJ1-3; the D gene is possibly TRBD1 (5 bases). This CDR3 is built from 13 residues. CDR1 is SGHTA and CDR2 is FQGNSA in the germline V gene. V was trimmed by 3 bases and J by 8 bases, leaving 11 bases between them. CDR3 in DNA: TGTGCCAGCAGCTTTGCAGGAGGGGACACCATATATTTT. Translation gives CASSFAGGDTIYF.

The chain combines TRBV23-1 with TRBJ2-7; TRBD2 agrees at 8 bases. Being an ORF, TRBV23-1 has a function that is uncertain. The CDR3 covers 14 residues. J was trimmed by 5 bases and V by 5 bases; bases with no gene match: 8. CDR3 coding DNA: TGCGCCAGCAGTTACGGGGGGGGGCCCCACGAGCAGTACTTC. Its protein product is CASSYGGGPHEQYF.

The V gene is TRBV4-3, the J gene TRBJ2-3; tentative D call: TRBD2 (6 bases). The CDR3 totals 15 residues. CDR1 LGHNA and CDR2 YSLEER come from the germline V gene. The V end was cut by 1 base, the J end by 1 base, with 9 bases between. The CDR3 region is CASSQAQRGTDTQYF. In DNA form, the CDR3 reads TGCGCCAGCAGCCAAGCGCAGCGGGGCACAGATACGCAGTATTTT.

DNA for the CDR3: TGTGCCAGCAGCTTAGAAGCGGGGGGGCTAAATACGCAGTATTTT. Translated: CASSLEAGGLNTQYF. The chain is built from TRBV7-2 and TRBJ2-3; TRBD2 aligns across 10 bases. With V trimmed by 1 base and J by 7 bases, 5 bases remained unmatched. Looked up from germline, CDR1 is SGHTA and CDR2 is FQGNSA. The CDR3 is made up of 15 amino acids.

The chain is built from TRBV25-1 and TRBJ2-7, with a weak D call TRBD1 (6 bases). Germline V gene sequence: CDR1 MGHDK, CDR2 SYGVNS. The CDR3 covers 13 residues. Trimming took off 4 bases at V and 4 bases at J, with 11 bases between the two ends. Here the CDR3 reads CASSAQGPYEQYF. The CDR3 bases are TGTGCCAGCAGTGCCCAGGGGCCTTACGAGCAGTACTTC.

This chain joins TRBV10-2 and TRBJ2-5; D call uncertain. CDR1 WSHSY and CDR2 SAAADI come from the germline V gene. V was trimmed by 4 bases and J by 0 bases, leaving 6 bases between them. This CDR3 region has 13 residues. For the CDR3, the DNA is TGCGCCAGCAGTGCCCTCTACCAAGAGACCCAGTACTTC. This codes for CASSALYQETQYF.

This chain links TRBV28 with TRBJ2-1; 9 nucleotides line up with TRBD1. The CDR3 sequence is 12 residues long. Germline values: CDR1 MDHEN, CDR2 SYDVKM. The V segment lost 8 bases and the J segment 7 bases; nucleotides outside the gene matches: 3. CDR3 bases: TGTGCCAGCGGGACAGGGCGGAATGAGCAGTTCTTC. Protein sequence: CASGTGRNEQFF.

The count of this clone is one. This chain connects TRBV30 to TRBJ2-7; 13 nucleotides line up with TRBD2. The CDR3 extends over 20 amino acids. Germline trimming cut 1 base from V and 0 bases from J; bases unmatched to any gene: 15. In germline, CDR1 is GTSNPN, CDR2 SVGIG (reference sequence). The CDR3 nucleotides read TGTGCCTGGAGTGGGGAGACTAAGACTAGCGGGGGGATAAGCTCCTACGAGCAGTACTTC. This codes for CAWSGETKTSGGISSYEQYF.

The chain employs TRBV4-2 and TRBJ2-7, with 10 bases matching TRBD1. J gave up 6 bases and V 0 bases, and 5 bases lay outside the gene matches. CDR1 and CDR2 from the germline V gene are LGHNA and YNFKEQ. There are 15 residues in the CDR3. The CDR3 coding sequence is TGTGCCAGCAGCCAAGAGGGGACAGGGGTAACCGAGCAGTACTTC. Protein sequence: CASSQEGTGVTEQYF.

This rearrangement joins TRBV7-2 to TRBJ2-2; D is perhaps TRBD2 (6 bases). This CDR3 has 14 residues. V lost 1 base and J lost 7, with 10 bases in between. Germline V CDR1 and CDR2: SGHTA, FQGNSA. This chain's CDR3 is CASSLGLASGELFF. Here the CDR3 DNA reads TGTGCCAGCAGCTTAGGCCTAGCGAGCGGGGAGCTGTTTTTT.

This chain uses TRBV7-2 with TRBJ2-5; D perhaps matches TRBD1 (5 bases). Germline V gene data show CDR1 as SGHTA and CDR2 as FQGNSA. The CDR3 runs to 13 residues. Trimming removed 1 base at V and 3 bases at J, with 6 bases between. CDR3: CASSLDRKETQYF. The CDR3 DNA sequence: TGTGCCAGCAGCTTAGACAGGAAAGAGACCCAGTACTTC.

V and J are TRBV10-3 and TRBJ2-5, with 11 nucleotides matching TRBD2. Losses at the gene ends were 10 bases for V and 0 bases for J; bases not matched to a gene: 4. The V gene's germline CDR1 is ENHRY and CDR2 SYGVKD. This CDR3 region has 14 residues. The CDR3 protein is CATGTSGDQETQYF. DNA for the CDR3: TGTGCCACGGGGACTAGCGGAGACCAAGAGACCCAGTACTTC.

The V call is TRBV4-2, the J call TRBJ2-1; TRBD2 aligns across 8 bases. Trimming cost V 3 bases and J 8 bases; bases outside gene matches: 12. The CDR3 spans 16 residues. Germline V gene data show CDR1 as LGHNA and CDR2 as YNFKEQ. The CDR3 bases are TGTGCCAGCAGCCAGGGTACCGGGACTAGAGAGGATGAGCAGTTCTTC. As protein: CASSQGTGTREDEQFF.

The genes are TRBV11-3 and TRBJ2-2; TRBD2 agrees at 9 bases. V shed 5 bases, J shed 1 base, and the junction held 2 bases outside the gene matches. The CDR3 has 15 residues. CDR1 SGHNT and CDR2 YENEEA come from the germline V gene. CDR3 region: CASSATSGNTGELFF. The CDR3 DNA reads TGTGCCAGCAGCGCGACTAGCGGGAACACCGGGGAGCTGTTTTTT.

The chain combines TRBV7-2 with TRBJ1-1, with TRBD1 matching 7 bases. CDR3 size: 18 residues. The J segment lost 0 bases and the V segment lost 3 bases, leaving 13 bases of the junction unmatched. Germline V gene sequence: CDR1 SGHTA, CDR2 FQGNSA. CDR3 amino acids: CASSLGPGQTTMNTEAFF. CDR3 DNA: TGTGCCAGCAGCTTGGGGCCGGGACAGACTACCATGAACACTGAAGCTTTCTTT.